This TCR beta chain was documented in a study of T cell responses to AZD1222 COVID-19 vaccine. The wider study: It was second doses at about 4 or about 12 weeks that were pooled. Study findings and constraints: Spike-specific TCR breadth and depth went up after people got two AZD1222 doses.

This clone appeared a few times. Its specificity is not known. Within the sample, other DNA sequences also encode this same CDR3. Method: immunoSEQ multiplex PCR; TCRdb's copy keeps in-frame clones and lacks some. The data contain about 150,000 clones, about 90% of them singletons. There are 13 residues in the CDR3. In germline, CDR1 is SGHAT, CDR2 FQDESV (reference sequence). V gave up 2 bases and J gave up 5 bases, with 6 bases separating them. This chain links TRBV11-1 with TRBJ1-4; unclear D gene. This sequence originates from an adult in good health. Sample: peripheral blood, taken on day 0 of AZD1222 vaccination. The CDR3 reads CASSLQLNEKLFF. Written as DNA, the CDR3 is TGTGCCAGCAGCTTACAGCTGAATGAAAAACTGTTTTTT. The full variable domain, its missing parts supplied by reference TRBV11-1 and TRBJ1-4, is EAEVAQSPRYKITEKSQAVAFWCDPISGHATLYWYRQILGQGPELLVQFQDESVVDDSQLPKDRFSAERLKGVDSTLKIQPAELGDSAMYLCASSLQLNEKLFFGSGTQLSVL.